The TCR beta chain described here comes from a study of T cells after yellow fever vaccination. General observations from the study: Post-booster samples contained most primary-vaccination clones (nearly 98% CD4, around 88% CD8).

This clonotype came up many times. The target antigen is unknown. MiXCR, run by TCRdb on the 5' RACE reads, gives a single entry per CDR3 protein. The sample consists of over 110,000 distinct CDR3 sequences, 7.7% of them appearing once. V was trimmed by 4 bases and J by 0 bases, leaving 10 bases between them. The CDR3 is 14 amino acids. Germline assignment: CDR1 SQVTM and CDR2 ANQGSEA. The sample in question was CD4+ T cells sorted from PBMCs, obtained 5 days after the yellow fever booster vaccination. V gene TRBV29-1 combines with J gene TRBJ2-1, with no clear D. The TCR originated in a man aged 30 to 45 who received the YFV17D yellow fever vaccine. The CDR3 sequence is CSVASRSSYNEQFF. CDR3 nucleotides: TGCAGCGTTGCTTCCCGGAGCTCCTACAATGAGCAGTTCTTC.